This is a list of T cell receptor beta chains from one sample in a study of CD8+ T cells in alopecia areata. Assay: immunoSEQ multiplex PCR; the TCRdb copy retains only in-frame clones and omits some. The repertoire holds some 190,000 clones, with more than 55% as singletons. Sequenced here: CD4+ T cells sorted from blood, sampled at week 4, from a patient treated with tofacitinib. The receptors stem from a human donor with alopecia areata. The CDR3 runs from the conserved cysteine through the conserved F or W. The D gene is left open where the match is weak. A row's size may be missing; if present it is once, few, many or a size class.

d_call clone_size j_call v_call cdr3_aa cdr3_nt
NA NA TRBJ2-5 TRBV29-1 CSVDGQGFSGETQYF TGCAGCGTTGACGGGCAGGGGTTTTCTGGAGAGACCCAGTACTTC
NA NA TRBJ2-5 TRBV29-1 CSVRSRPLQETQYF TGCAGCGTTCGATCGCGGCCACTCCAAGAGACCCAGTACTTC
NA NA TRBJ2-1 TRBV30 CAWSVLRRAPLDEQFF TGTGCCTGGAGTGTACTGCGGAGGGCTCCACTCGATGAGCAGTTCTTC
NA few TRBJ2-7 TRBV20-1 CSILEPGEQYF TGCAGCATTCTAGAGCCCGGGGAGCAGTACTTC
NA NA TRBJ2-3 TRBV29-1 CSVEGRSRDTQYF TGCAGCGTTGAGGGCAGGTCAAGGGATACGCAGTATTTT
NA NA TRBJ2-7 TRBV4-2 CASSQAREVAYEQYF TGTGCCAGCAGCCAAGCGCGAGAGGTCGCCTACGAGCAGTACTTC
TRBD1 once TRBJ1-2 TRBV6-5 CASGDRAYGYGYTF TGTGCCAGCGGCGACAGGGCATATGGCTATGGCTACACCTTC
NA few TRBJ2-7 TRBV29-1 CSVVFGPYEQYF TGCAGCGTTGTTTTCGGGCCCTACGAGCAGTACTTC
NA NA TRBJ2-7 TRBV20-1 CSARSYEQYF TGCAGTGCTAGGTCCTACGAGCAGTACTTC
TRBD2 NA TRBJ2-2 TRBV29-1 CSVVSGINTGELFF TGCAGCGTCGTTAGCGGGATTAACACCGGGGAGCTGTTTTTT
NA few TRBJ1-1 TRBV7-2 CASSFKGMNTEAFF TGTGCCAGCAGCTTCAAGGGGATGAACACTGAAGCTTTCTTT
NA NA TRBJ2-1 TRBV11-2 CASSLGTGSSYNEQFF TGTGCCAGCAGCTTAGGTACAGGGAGCTCCTACAATGAGCAGTTCTTC
NA NA TRBJ2-3 TRBV28 CASSLATRSTDTQYF TGTGCCAGCAGTCTTGCGACTCGCAGCACAGATACGCAGTATTTT
NA NA TRBJ1-1 TRBV5-1 CASTRELNTEAFF TGCGCCAGCACAAGGGAGTTGAACACTGAAGCTTTCTTT
NA NA TRBJ1-4 TRBV27 CASRAWEGEKLFF TGTGCCAGCAGGGCGTGGGAGGGGGAAAAACTGTTTTTT
NA NA TRBJ1-1 TRBV29-1 CSVEKEDTEAFF TGCAGCGTTGAAAAGGAGGACACTGAAGCTTTCTTT
NA NA TRBJ2-3 TRBV4-3 CASSQGDSTDTQYF TGCGCCAGCAGCCAGGGGGACAGCACAGATACGCAGTATTTT
NA NA TRBJ1-4 TRBV30 CAWTTGKTTNEKLFF TGTGCCTGGACAACAGGAAAAACAACTAATGAAAAACTGTTTTTT
NA NA TRBJ2-1 TRBV25-1 CASTGFGYNEQFF TGTGCCAGCACAGGTTTCGGTTACAATGAGCAGTTCTTC
TRBD1 NA TRBJ2-7 TRBV19 CASSNGQGAIEQYF TGTGCCAGTAGTAATGGACAGGGGGCAATCGAGCAGTACTTC
TRBD1 NA TRBJ1-5 TRBV30 CAWDRDNQPQHF TGTGCCTGGGACAGGGACAATCAGCCCCAGCATTTT
NA NA TRBJ1-1 TRBV29-1 CSVGEYKAEAFF TGCAGCGTTGGGGAGTACAAGGCTGAAGCTTTCTTT
NA few TRBJ1-2 TRBV11-2 CASSPGQRKDGYTF TGTGCCAGCAGTCCTGGACAGCGTAAAGATGGCTACACCTTC
NA few TRBJ2-7 TRBV29-1 CSVAHSYEQYF TGCAGCGTTGCGCACTCCTACGAGCAGTACTTC
TRBD2 NA TRBJ2-3 TRBV7-9 CASSLASGSVADTQYF TGTGCCAGCAGCTTAGCTAGCGGGAGTGTCGCAGATACGCAGTATTTT
TRBD2 few TRBJ2-3 TRBV4-3 CASSQNSGRALDTQYF TGCGCCAGCAGCCAAAATAGCGGGAGGGCCCTAGATACGCAGTATTTT
NA few TRBJ1-2 TRBV14 CASSRAVGGYTF TGTGCCAGCAGCCGAGCCGTGGGAGGCTACACCTTC
TRBD1 NA TRBJ2-1 TRBV29-1 CSVRDRGTNEQFF TGCAGCGTTCGGGACAGGGGAACAAATGAGCAGTTCTTC
NA NA TRBJ2-7 TRBV29-1 CSVEGGYEQYF TGCAGCGTTGAGGGGGGCTACGAGCAGTACTTC
TRBD1 NA TRBJ2-2 TRBV9 CASSVTGTGNTGELFF TGTGCCAGCAGCGTTACCGGGACAGGGAACACCGGGGAGCTGTTTTTT
NA few TRBJ2-2 TRBV29-1 CSVDSRNTGELFF TGCAGCGTAGACTCCCGGAACACCGGGGAGCTGTTTTTT
TRBD2 few TRBJ2-3 TRBV29-1 CSVKGTSGMGTQYF TGCAGCGTGAAAGGGACTAGCGGGATGGGGACGCAGTATTTT
NA few TRBJ2-5 TRBV30 CAWMASGQETQYF TGTGCCTGGATGGCAAGCGGCCAAGAGACCCAGTACTTC
NA NA TRBJ2-7 TRBV18 CASSPDGEQYF TGTGCCAGCTCACCAGATGGCGAGCAGTACTTC
TRBD1 few TRBJ2-5 TRBV29-1 CSVEDRVKETQYF TGCAGCGTTGAGGACAGGGTAAAAGAGACCCAGTACTTC
TRBD1 NA TRBJ2-3 TRBV7-9 CASSQDRSTDTQYF TGTGCCAGCAGCCAGGACAGGAGCACAGATACGCAGTATTTT
NA NA TRBJ2-5 TRBV19 CASSISGVETQYF TGTGCCAGTAGTATATCAGGGGTAGAGACCCAGTACTTC
NA NA TRBJ1-1 TRBV29-1 CSVVEGNTEAFF TGCAGCGTTGTTGAGGGGAACACTGAAGCTTTCTTT
NA NA TRBJ2-3 TRBV6-5 CASALWRSTDTQYF TGTGCCAGCGCCCTTTGGAGGAGTACAGATACGCAGTATTTT
NA NA TRBJ2-1 TRBV7-9 CGIGGEQFF TGTGGCATCGGCGGGGAGCAGTTCTTC
NA few TRBJ2-2 TRBV4-1 CASSQTSTGELFF TGCGCCAGCAGCCAGACCTCCACCGGGGAGCTGTTTTTT
TRBD1 NA TRBJ1-4 TRBV14 CASSLRTGSVGWSEKLFF TGTGCCAGCAGCCTGAGGACAGGGAGTGTTGGATGGAGTGAAAAACTGTTTTTT
TRBD2 NA TRBJ2-7 TRBV9 CASSGSGTKAYEQYF TGTGCCAGCAGCGGATCCGGGACTAAAGCCTACGAGCAGTACTTC
NA NA TRBJ2-4 TRBV2 CASSTRRVDIQYF TGTGCCAGCAGTACACGGAGGGTGGACATTCAGTACTTC
NA few TRBJ1-5 TRBV30 CAWSADRDQPQHF TGTGCCTGGAGCGCCGACAGAGATCAGCCCCAGCATTTT